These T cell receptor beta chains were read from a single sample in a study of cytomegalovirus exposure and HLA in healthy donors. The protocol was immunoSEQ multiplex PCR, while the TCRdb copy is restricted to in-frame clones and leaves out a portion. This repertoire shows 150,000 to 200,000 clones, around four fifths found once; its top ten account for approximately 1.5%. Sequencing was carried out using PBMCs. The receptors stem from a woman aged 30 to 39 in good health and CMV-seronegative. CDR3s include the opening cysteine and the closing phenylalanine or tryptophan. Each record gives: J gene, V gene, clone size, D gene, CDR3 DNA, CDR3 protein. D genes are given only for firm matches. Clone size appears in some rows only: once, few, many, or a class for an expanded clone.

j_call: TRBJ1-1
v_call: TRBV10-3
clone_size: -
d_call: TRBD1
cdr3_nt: TGTGCCATCAGTGAGCGAGGGACAGCCACTGAAGCTTTCTTT
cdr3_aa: CAISERGTATEAFF

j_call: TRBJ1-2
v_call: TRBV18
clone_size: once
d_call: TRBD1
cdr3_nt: TGTGCCAGCTCACCAAGTACAGGGGCAAACTATGGCTACACCTTC
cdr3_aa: CASSPSTGANYGYTF

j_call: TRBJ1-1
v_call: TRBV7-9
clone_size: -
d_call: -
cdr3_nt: TGTGCCAGCATCGAACGGGGGAACACTGAAGCTTTCTTT
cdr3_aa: CASIERGNTEAFF

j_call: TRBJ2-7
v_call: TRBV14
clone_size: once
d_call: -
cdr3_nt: TGTGCCAGCAGCCAAGACAGGGTCCACGAGCAGTACTTC
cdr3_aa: CASSQDRVHEQYF

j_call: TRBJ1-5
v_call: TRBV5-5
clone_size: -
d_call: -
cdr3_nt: TGTGCCAGCCCGGGGGACGGACTGATTCGTAGCAATCAGCCCCAGCATTTT
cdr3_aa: CASPGDGLIRSNQPQHF

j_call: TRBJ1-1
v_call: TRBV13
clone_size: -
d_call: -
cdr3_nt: TGTGCCAGCAGCGAGAGCCTGAACACTGAAGCTTTCTTT
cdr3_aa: CASSESLNTEAFF

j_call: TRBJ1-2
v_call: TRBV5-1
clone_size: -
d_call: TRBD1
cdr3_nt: TGCGCCAGCAGCTCTCCGGACAGGGCCGGGGGCTACACCTTC
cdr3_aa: CASSSPDRAGGYTF

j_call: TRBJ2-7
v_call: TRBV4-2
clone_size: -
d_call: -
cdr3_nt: TGTGCCAGCAGCCAAGACCCGAGTGACGAGCAGTACTTC
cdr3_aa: CASSQDPSDEQYF

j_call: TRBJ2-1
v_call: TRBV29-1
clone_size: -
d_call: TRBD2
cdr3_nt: TGCAGCGTTTCGAGCGGGGGTTACAATGAGCAGTTCTTC
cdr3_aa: CSVSSGGYNEQFF

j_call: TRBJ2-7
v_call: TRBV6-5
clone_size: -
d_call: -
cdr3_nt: TGTGCCAGCGCCCTCGAAGGAGGTCGAACGAGGGAGCAGTACTTC
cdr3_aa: CASALEGGRTREQYF

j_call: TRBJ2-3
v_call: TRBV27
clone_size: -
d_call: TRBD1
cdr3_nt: TGTGCCAGCGGAACGGGACAGGGTATAGATACGCAGTATTTT
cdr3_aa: CASGTGQGIDTQYF

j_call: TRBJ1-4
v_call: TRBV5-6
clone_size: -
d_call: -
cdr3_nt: TGTGCCAGCAGCTTCCGGGACATTAGAAATACCGAAAAACTGTTTTTT
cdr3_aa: CASSFRDIRNTEKLFF

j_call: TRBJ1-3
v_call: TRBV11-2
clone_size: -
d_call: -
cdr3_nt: TGTGCCAGCAGCTTAGGAGGTGGAAACACCATATATTTT
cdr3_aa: CASSLGGGNTIYF

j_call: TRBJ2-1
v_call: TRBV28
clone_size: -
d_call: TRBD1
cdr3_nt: TGTGCCAGCAGTTTACCGCAGGGGGCACGGGAGCAGTTCTTC
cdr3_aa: CASSLPQGAREQFF

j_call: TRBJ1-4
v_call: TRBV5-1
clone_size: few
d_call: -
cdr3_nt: TGCGCCAGCAGGGAGGCGGGCGATGAAAAACTGTTTTTT
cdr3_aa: CASREAGDEKLFF

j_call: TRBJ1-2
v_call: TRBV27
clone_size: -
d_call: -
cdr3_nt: TGTGCCAGCAGTTTTCGCGGGGGAGGCTACACCTTC
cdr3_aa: CASSFRGGGYTF

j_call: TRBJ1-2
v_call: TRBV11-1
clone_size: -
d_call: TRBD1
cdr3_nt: TGTGCCAGCAGCAGGGACAGGGGGGTAGATGGCTACACCTTC
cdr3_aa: CASSRDRGVDGYTF

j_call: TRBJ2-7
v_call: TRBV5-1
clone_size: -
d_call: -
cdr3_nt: TGCGCCAGCAGCTTGGGGACGACAGGCTACGAGCAGTACTTC
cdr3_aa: CASSLGTTGYEQYF

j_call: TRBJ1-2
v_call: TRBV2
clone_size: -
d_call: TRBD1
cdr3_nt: TGTGCCAGCGGGGGACAGGGGTCGGATGGCTACACCTTC
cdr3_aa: CASGGQGSDGYTF

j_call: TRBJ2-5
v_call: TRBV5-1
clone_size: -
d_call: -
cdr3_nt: TGCGCCAGCAGCTCCAGGGGATGGGAGACCCAGTACTTC
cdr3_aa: CASSSRGWETQYF

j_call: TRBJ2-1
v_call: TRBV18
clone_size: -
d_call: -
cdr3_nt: TGTGCCAGCTCACCAGGGGCAGGGGAGCAGTTCTTC
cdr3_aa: CASSPGAGEQFF

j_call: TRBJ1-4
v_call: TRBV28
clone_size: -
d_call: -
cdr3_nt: TGTGCCAGCAGGGGGGCCTCAATGACTAATGAAAAACTGTTTTTT
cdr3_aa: CASRGASMTNEKLFF

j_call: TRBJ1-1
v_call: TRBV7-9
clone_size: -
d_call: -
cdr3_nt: TGTGCCAGCAGCCAGGCGGGGGCGGCTGAAGCTTTCTTT
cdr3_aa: CASSQAGAAEAFF

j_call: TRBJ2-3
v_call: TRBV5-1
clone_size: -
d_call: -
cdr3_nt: TGCGCCGAGAATACGCAGTATTTT
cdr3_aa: CAENTQYF

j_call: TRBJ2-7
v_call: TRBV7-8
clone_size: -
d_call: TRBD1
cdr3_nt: TGTGCCAGCAGCTTATGGGACAGGGACTCCTACGAGCAGTACTTC
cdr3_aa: CASSLWDRDSYEQYF

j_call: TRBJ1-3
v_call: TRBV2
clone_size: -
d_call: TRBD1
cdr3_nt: TGTGCCAGCAGCGAACAGGGGGACACCATATATTTT
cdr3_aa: CASSEQGDTIYF

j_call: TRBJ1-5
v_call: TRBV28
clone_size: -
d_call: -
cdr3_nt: TGTGCCAGCAGTCCGACACACCCAAATAGCAATCAGCCCCAGCATTTT
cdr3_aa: CASSPTHPNSNQPQHF

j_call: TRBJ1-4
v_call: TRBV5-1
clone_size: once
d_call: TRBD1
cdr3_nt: TGCGCCAGCAGCTTGGCCGGGACAGGGATAGAAAAACTGTTTTTT
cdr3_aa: CASSLAGTGIEKLFF

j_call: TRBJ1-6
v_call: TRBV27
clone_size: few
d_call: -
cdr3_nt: TGTGCCAGCCGGGGAGGAGGGGCACCGGGGAATTCACCCCTCCACTTT
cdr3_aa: CASRGGGAPGNSPLHF

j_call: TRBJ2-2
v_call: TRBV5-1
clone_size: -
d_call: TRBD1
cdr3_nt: TGCGCCAGCAGCTTGGGGGACAGGCCTTACACCGGGGAGCTGTTTTTT
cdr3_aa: CASSLGDRPYTGELFF

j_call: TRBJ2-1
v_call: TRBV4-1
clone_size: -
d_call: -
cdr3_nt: TGCGCCAGCAGCCAAGTCGAGGCAGGGTGGAATGAGCAGTTCTTC
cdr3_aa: CASSQVEAGWNEQFF

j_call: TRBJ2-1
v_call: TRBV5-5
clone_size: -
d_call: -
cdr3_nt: TGTGCCAGCAGCGGGGCAAGCTCGACCTACAATGAGCAGTTCTTC
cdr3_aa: CASSGASSTYNEQFF

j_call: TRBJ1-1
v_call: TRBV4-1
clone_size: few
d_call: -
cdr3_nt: TGCGCCAGCAGCCTGGGGGGACGGTCGGGCACTGAAGCTTTCTTT
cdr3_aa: CASSLGGRSGTEAFF

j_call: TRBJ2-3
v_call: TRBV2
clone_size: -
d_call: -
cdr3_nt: TGTGCCAGCAGTGAAGCGCTTCCCAGGGGAGCAGATACGCAGTATTTT
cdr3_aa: CASSEALPRGADTQYF

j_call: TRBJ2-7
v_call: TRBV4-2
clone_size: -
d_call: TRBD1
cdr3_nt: TGTGCCAGCAGCCCCGGGACAGACACCTACGAGCAGTACTTC
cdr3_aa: CASSPGTDTYEQYF

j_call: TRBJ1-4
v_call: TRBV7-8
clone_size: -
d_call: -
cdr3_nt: TGTGCCAGCAGCTTAGGGGCAGGGTTTGTTGAAAAACTGTTTTTT
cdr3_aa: CASSLGAGFVEKLFF

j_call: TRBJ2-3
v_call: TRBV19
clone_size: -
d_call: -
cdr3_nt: TGTGCCAGTAGTTCCTGGGCGGGGGCCAGCACAGGTACGCAGTATTTT
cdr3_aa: CASSSWAGASTGTQYF

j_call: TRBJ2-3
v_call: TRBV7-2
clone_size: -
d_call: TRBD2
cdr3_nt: TGTGCCAGCAGCTTAAGTGGGCTTGGGCGGGGGGTTACAGATACGCAGTATTTT
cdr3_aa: CASSLSGLGRGVTDTQYF

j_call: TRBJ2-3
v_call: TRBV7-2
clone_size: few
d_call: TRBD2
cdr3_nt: TGTGCCAGCAGCACCGGGACTAGCGGGGGGGCAAGAGATACGCAGTATTTT
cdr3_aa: CASSTGTSGGARDTQYF

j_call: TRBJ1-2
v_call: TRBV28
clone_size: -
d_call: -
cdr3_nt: TGTGCCAGCAGTTTAACGGGGGGCCGGGTCTCTGGCTACACCTTC
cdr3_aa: CASSLTGGRVSGYTF

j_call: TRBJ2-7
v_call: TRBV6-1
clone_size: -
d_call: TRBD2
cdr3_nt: TGTGCCAGCAGTGACATAGCGGGGCCTTCCTACGAGCAGTACTTC
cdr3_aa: CASSDIAGPSYEQYF

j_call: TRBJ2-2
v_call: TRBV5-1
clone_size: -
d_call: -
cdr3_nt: TGCGCCAGCAGCTTGTCCCCCGCAGGGTCCGGGGAGCTGTTTTTT
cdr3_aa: CASSLSPAGSGELFF

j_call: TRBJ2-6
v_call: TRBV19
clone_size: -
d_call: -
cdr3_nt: TGTGCCAGTACAGGACTCGCTGGGGCCAACGTCCTGACTTTC
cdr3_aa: CASTGLAGANVLTF

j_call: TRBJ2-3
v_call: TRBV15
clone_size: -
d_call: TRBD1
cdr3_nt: TGTGCCACTAGGGGACAGGGTTTGGCAGATACGCAGTATTTT
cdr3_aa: CATRGQGLADTQYF

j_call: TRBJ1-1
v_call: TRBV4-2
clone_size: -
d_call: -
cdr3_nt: TGTGCCAGCAGCCAAGCCTCGGACTCTGAAGCTTTCTTT
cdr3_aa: CASSQASDSEAFF

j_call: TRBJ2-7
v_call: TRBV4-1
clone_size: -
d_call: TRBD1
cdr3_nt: TGCGCCAGCAGCCTAGAAGACAGGGCCGGCGAGCAGTACTTC
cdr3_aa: CASSLEDRAGEQYF

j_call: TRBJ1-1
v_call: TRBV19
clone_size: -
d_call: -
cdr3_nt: TGTGCCAGCGTCAACCCGCAAACTTCGAACACTGAAGCTTTCTTT
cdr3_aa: CASVNPQTSNTEAFF

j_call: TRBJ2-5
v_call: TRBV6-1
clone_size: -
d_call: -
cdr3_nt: TGTGCCAGCAGTGAAGCGGGCAGGGCAGAAGAGACCCAGTACTTC
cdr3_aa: CASSEAGRAEETQYF

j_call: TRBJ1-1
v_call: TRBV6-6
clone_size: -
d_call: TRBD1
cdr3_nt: TGTGCCAGCAGTTCGGCCAGGAGGGGGCCCACTGAAGCTTTCTTT
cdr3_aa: CASSSARRGPTEAFF

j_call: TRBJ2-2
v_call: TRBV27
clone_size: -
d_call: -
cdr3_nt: TGTGCCAGCAGTTTATATCCGTTTGACGTAGGGTCCGAGGGCGGGGAGCTGTTTTTT
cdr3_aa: CASSLYPFDVGSEGGELFF

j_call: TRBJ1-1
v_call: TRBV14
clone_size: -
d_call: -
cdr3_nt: TGTGCCAGCAGCCAAGGCTTCGGCACTGAAGCTTTCTTT
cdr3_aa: CASSQGFGTEAFF

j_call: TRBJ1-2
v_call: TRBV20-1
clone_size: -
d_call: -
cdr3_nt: TGCAGTGAGCGGGGAAGGGATGGCTACACCTTC
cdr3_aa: CSERGRDGYTF

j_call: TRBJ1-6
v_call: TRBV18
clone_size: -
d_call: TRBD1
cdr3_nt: TGTGCCAGCTCACCGACAGGGGTAAATTCACCCCTCCACTTT
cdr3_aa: CASSPTGVNSPLHF

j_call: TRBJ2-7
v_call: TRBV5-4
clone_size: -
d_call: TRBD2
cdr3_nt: TGTGCCAGCAGCACTAGCGGGGGCCCCTACGAGCAGTACTTC
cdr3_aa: CASSTSGGPYEQYF

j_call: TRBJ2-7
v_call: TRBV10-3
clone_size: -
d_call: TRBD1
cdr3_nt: TGTGCCATCAGTGAGTTAGCTGACAGGGGGAATTTGTACTTC
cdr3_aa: CAISELADRGNLYF

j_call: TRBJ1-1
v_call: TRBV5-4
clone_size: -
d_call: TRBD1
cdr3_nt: TGTGCCAGCAGCTTGGGGGCAGGGGGGTGGACTGAAGCTTTCTTT
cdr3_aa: CASSLGAGGWTEAFF

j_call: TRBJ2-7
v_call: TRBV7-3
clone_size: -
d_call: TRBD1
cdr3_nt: TGTGCCAGCAGCTTAAATGGGGCCGGGACAGGGGCGCAGCAGTACTTC
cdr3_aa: CASSLNGAGTGAQQYF